This entry lists 16 T cell receptor beta chains sequenced from one sample in a study of T-cell memory formation after mild COVID-19. TCRdb analysed the 5' RACE reads with MiXCR anew, one entry per CDR3 protein. The sample has 180,000 or so distinct CDR3 sequences, under 14% seen once. The specimen was PBMCs or a T cell subset sorted from them (not recorded which). The receptors originated from a young man who had mild COVID-19 (a few samples of this study predate the infection). Cell type and time point are not known.

The chain carries TRBV5-1 and TRBJ2-5; D unclear. CDR1 SGHRS and CDR2 YFSETQ come from the germline V gene. The CDR3 sequence is 14 residues long. V lost 4 bases and J 3 bases, leaving 13 bases between the germline ends. Here the CDR3 reads CASSLGRPKETQYF. The CDR3 DNA follows: TGCGCCAGCAGCCTAGGCAGGCCGAAAGAGACCCAGTACTTC.

The chain has TRBV11-2 and TRBJ2-1; perhaps TRBD1 as D (6 bases). V was trimmed by 3 bases and J by 7 bases, leaving 19 bases between them. This CDR3 is built from 16 residues. Germline-derived CDR1 and CDR2 are SGHAT and FQNNGV. The CDR3 coding sequence is TGTGCCAGCAGCTTGTCGACCAGGGGTTCGGGGAATGAGCAGTTCTTC. Amino acid sequence: CASSLSTRGSGNEQFF. Full variable domain (rest looked up from reference TRBV11-2 and TRBJ2-1): EAGVAQSPRYKIIEKRQSVAFWCNPISGHATLYWYQQILGQGPKLLIQFQNNGVVDDSQLPKDRFSAERLKGVDSTLKIQPAKLEDSAVYLCASSLSTRGSGNEQFFGPGTRLTVL.

As DNA, the CDR3 is TGCAGCGTCCGGAGGGAGGGGGCTCGGTTCTTC. It codes for CSVRREGARFF. This chain links TRBV29-1 with TRBJ2-1, with D perhaps being TRBD1 or TRBD2 (7 bases each). The CDR3 consists of 11 residues. Germline-derived CDR1 and CDR2 are SQVTM and ANQGSEA. V gave up 6 bases and J gave up 15 bases, with 18 bases separating them.

The chain couples TRBV12-3 or TRBV12-4 to TRBJ2-6; no firm D call. V dropped 2 bases and J dropped 0 bases, with 5 bases sitting between them. This CDR3 has 15 residues. The CDR3, as DNA: TGTGCCAGCAGTTTACGTACCTCTGGGGCCAACGTCCTGACTTTC. Its translation: CASSLRTSGANVLTF.

J is TRBJ2-5 and V is TRBV24-1; D uncertain. Trimming removed 3 bases at V and 0 bases at J, with 4 bases between. The CDR3 sequence is 13 residues long. Per germline, CDR1 KGHDR and CDR2 SFDVKD. The CDR3 region has the DNA TGTGCCACCAGTGATGGCTACCAAGAGACCCAGTACTTC. It encodes CATSDGYQETQYF.

V gene TRBV6-6 combines with J gene TRBJ1-2; the D is unclear. This CDR3 has 17 amino acids. Between the trimmed V and J ends, which lost 5 bases and 1 base, there was a span of 20 bases. Germline CDR1 and CDR2: MNHNY and SVGAGI (reference sequence). DNA for the CDR3: TGTGCCAGCAGTGATTCGGGAGCTCATTGGTATAACTATGGCTACACCTTC. The encoded protein is CASSDSGAHWYNYGYTF.

This clonotype came up once. This chain links TRBV20-1 with TRBJ1-2, with D uncertain. CDR1 DFQATT and CDR2 SNEGSKA come from the germline V gene (reference sequence). This CDR3 has 11 residues. V was pared by 4 bases and J by 5 bases, with 8 bases between. CDR3 bases: TGCAGTGCTAAGGACGTGTATGGCTACACCTTC. Encoded protein: CSAKDVYGYTF.

This clonotype was detected a few times. This chain joins TRBV9 and TRBJ1-3, with a tentative D call TRBD1 (5 bases). This CDR3 spans 13 amino acids. Germline lookup yields CDR1 SGDLS and CDR2 YYNGEE. V shed 8 bases and J shed 4 bases, with 13 bases lying between them. This chain's CDR3 is CASTSGDGNTIYF. CDR3 DNA: TGTGCCAGTACATCCGGGGACGGAAACACCATATATTTT.

In this sample, this clonotype turned up a few times. V gene TRBV6-6 combines with J gene TRBJ1-2; 9 nucleotides align to TRBD1. From germline, CDR1 is MNHNY and CDR2 SVGAGI (reference sequence). The CDR3 totals 13 residues. V trimming: 2 bases; J trimming: 8 bases; junction bases outside the gene matches: 3. The CDR3 nucleotides read TGTGCCAGCAGTTACGGGACAGGGCAAGGCTACACCTTC. It translates to CASSYGTGQGYTF.

There are a few counts of this clonotype. The V and J genes are TRBV29-1 and TRBJ2-7; 8 bases are a match to TRBD1. The CDR3 totals 13 residues. V dropped 6 bases and J dropped 6; count of bases not matched to a gene: 10. CDR1 SQVTM and CDR2 ANQGSEA come from the germline V gene. DNA for the CDR3: TGCAGCGTCCGGACAGGGCTTCTTACCGAGCAGTACTTC. It yields the protein CSVRTGLLTEQYF.

This chain uses TRBV7-2 with TRBJ1-2; 9 nucleotides agree with TRBD1. CDR3 length: 15 residues. V lost 7 bases, J lost 1 base, and 7 bases stayed unmatched. Germline CDR1 and CDR2: SGHTA and FQGNSA. The CDR3 region is CASTYRDRDNYGYTF. The CDR3 DNA sequence: TGTGCCAGCACCTACCGGGACAGGGATAACTATGGCTACACCTTC.

This clonotype was seen at least ten times. This chain links TRBV18 with TRBJ2-3; D gene unclear. CDR3 length: 12 residues. Trimming stripped 3 bases from V and 6 bases from J, with 7 bases between. Germline lookup yields CDR1 KGHSH and CDR2 LQKENI. CDR3 nucleotide sequence: TGTGCCAGCTCACCTCTGGGGGATACGCAGTATTTT. It translates to CASSPLGDTQYF.

A few counts support this clonotype. V gene TRBV4-2 combines with J gene TRBJ2-3, with 8 bases fitting TRBD2. From germline, CDR1 is LGHNA and CDR2 YNFKEQ. V was clipped by 4 bases and J by 3 bases; unmatched bases: 6. The CDR3 is made up of 15 amino acids. The CDR3 loop is CASSPLRGGTDTQYF. The CDR3 coding sequence is TGTGCCAGCAGCCCTCTACGGGGGGGTACAGATACGCAGTATTTT.

A few counts support this clonotype. The CDR3 DNA reads TGCGCCAGCTCCAAAAGGGGTAGGCAAGGCACAGATACGCAGTATTTT. The encoded protein is CASSKRGRQGTDTQYF. This chain links TRBV10-1 with TRBJ2-3; D might be TRBD1 (5 bases). Trimming shortened V by 8 bases and J by 1 base, and 19 bases separated the two germline ends. The CDR3 consists of 16 residues. CDR1 is WNHNN, CDR2 SYGVQD, per germline (reference sequence).

The chain employs TRBV30 and TRBJ1-5, with 7 bases identical to TRBD1. The CDR3 is 14 residues long. V lost 2 bases, J lost 7 bases, and 8 bases stayed unmatched. CDR1 and CDR2 (germline): GTSNPN, SVGIG (reference sequence). The CDR3 region has the DNA TGTGCCTGGAGTCGAGACAGGGTTAACCAGCCCCAGCATTTT. It codes for CAWSRDRVNQPQHF.

This clonotype was found many times. The V and J genes are TRBV25-1 and TRBJ1-6; D is uncertain. This CDR3 has 13 residues. Germline CDR1 MGHDK, CDR2 SYGVNS. Trimming removed 6 bases from V and 8 bases from J, with 11 bases in between. The CDR3 nucleotides are TGTGCCAGCAGGCGAGGCACTGATTCACCCCTCCACTTT. This translates into CASRRGTDSPLHF. Full variable domain (remainder filled in from reference TRBV25-1 and TRBJ1-6): EADIYQTPRYLVIGTGKKITLECSQTMGHDKMYWYQQDPGMELHLIHYSYGVNSTEKGDLSSESTVSRIRTEHFPLTLESARPSHTSQYLCASRRGTDSPLHFGNGTRLTVT.